This TCR beta chain comes out of a study of blood T cell repertoires in COVID-19. Methods used by the authors: The assay estimated nucleated cells by amplifying reference gene primers. Libraries were prepared by immunoSEQ multiplex PCR; TCRdb keeps only in-frame clonotypes and omits some of them. That table is the source of V, J and clone size, and D and trimming were worked out from the DNA. The sample lists roughly 120,000 clones; more than 75% were seen once. The J segment lost 2 bases and the V segment lost 1 base, leaving 4 bases of the junction unmatched. The germline V gene has CDR1 GTSNPN and CDR2 SVGIG (reference sequence). This CDR3 is 14 amino acids long.

The V call is TRBV30, the J call TRBJ2-5; 7 nucleotides agree with TRBD2. The clonotype originates from a woman between 50 and 59 years old with acute or convalescent COVID-19. Material: peripheral blood. CDR3 protein: CAWSAGGPQETQYF. The DNA of the CDR3 is TGTGCCTGGAGTGCGGGAGGCCCTCAAGAGACCCAGTACTTC.